A selection of T cell receptor beta chains follows, all from one sample in a study of long-term antiretroviral therapy in people with HIV. TCRdb's table, derived via immunoSEQ multiplex PCR, lists solely in-frame clones and lacks some. The profile shows tens of thousands of clones, 88% of them singletons. Sequenced material: unsorted PBMCs, taken roughly 5 years before starting antiretroviral therapy. Source of these receptors: a man aged 50 or older with HIV. Both conserved end residues are part of each CDR3. The order of the fields is V gene, clone size, J gene, D gene, CDR3 DNA, CDR3 protein. The D gene is left open where the match is weak. Rows may omit the clone size; those that give it use once, few, many or a size class.

V: TRBV5-4; size: -; J: TRBJ1-2; D: TRBD1; DNA: TGTGCCAGCAGCCAGGGACAGGGACCAGACTATGGCTACACCTTC; CDR3: CASSQGQGPDYGYTF
V: TRBV6-4; size: once; J: TRBJ2-1; D: TRBD2; DNA: TGTGCCAGCAGCCCGATAGGGACTAGCGGGGCCACAGGATACAATGAGCAGTTCTTC; CDR3: CASSPIGTSGATGYNEQFF
V: TRBV19; size: -; J: TRBJ2-5; D: -; DNA: TGTGCCAGTAGTATCTCAGGTAGCGGCCAAGAGACCCAGTACTTC; CDR3: CASSISGSGQETQYF
V: TRBV18; size: -; J: TRBJ1-4; D: TRBD1; DNA: TGTGCCAGCTCACCGGGACAGGGGTCTAATGAAAAACTGTTTTTT; CDR3: CASSPGQGSNEKLFF
V: TRBV10-1; size: few; J: TRBJ2-1; D: -; DNA: TGCGCCAGCAGTCGTTGGGCGTTTGGTGAGCAGTTCTTC; CDR3: CASSRWAFGEQFF
V: TRBV18; size: once; J: TRBJ1-3; D: TRBD1; DNA: TGTGCCAGCTCACTACAGGGACAGACCATCTCTGGAAACACCATATATTTT; CDR3: CASSLQGQTISGNTIYF
V: TRBV2; size: -; J: TRBJ1-2; D: -; DNA: TGTGCCAGCAGTGGTGCGGGGAAGAAGAGCTATGGCTACACCTTC; CDR3: CASSGAGKKSYGYTF
V: TRBV9; size: -; J: TRBJ1-5; D: TRBD1; DNA: TGTGCCAGCAGCGGATGGACAGGGGACAATCAGCCCCAGCATTTT; CDR3: CASSGWTGDNQPQHF
V: TRBV5-1; size: -; J: TRBJ2-7; D: TRBD2; DNA: TGCGCCAGCAGCAACGGAGCCCTAGCGGGGGGCTTTACCTACGAGCAGTACTTC; CDR3: CASSNGALAGGFTYEQYF
V: TRBV5-1; size: -; J: TRBJ2-1; D: -; DNA: TGCGCCAGCAGCTTGGTGCCTTTTGGGGGCAATGAGCAGTTCTTC; CDR3: CASSLVPFGGNEQFF
V: TRBV6-5; size: -; J: TRBJ2-2; D: -; DNA: TGTGCCAGCCGCTGGGGAAGACACACCGGGGAGCTGTTTTTT; CDR3: CASRWGRHTGELFF
V: TRBV18; size: -; J: TRBJ2-7; D: -; DNA: TGTGCCAGCTCACCATACCTCCAAGGGATCAGCTCCTACGAGCAGTACTTC; CDR3: CASSPYLQGISSYEQYF
V: TRBV5-1; size: -; J: TRBJ2-3; D: -; DNA: TGCGCCAGCAGCCCCCTGATCCAAACTGGCGGTACGCAGTATTTT; CDR3: CASSPLIQTGGTQYF
V: TRBV5-5; size: -; J: TRBJ2-2; D: -; DNA: TGTGCCAGCAGCTTGGCGCACGCGAACACCGGGGAGCTGTTTTTT; CDR3: CASSLAHANTGELFF
V: TRBV6-5; size: -; J: TRBJ1-2; D: -; DNA: TGTGCCAGCCGCCTGGGCAGGGATCTGTGGGGCTACACCTTC; CDR3: CASRLGRDLWGYTF
V: TRBV6-5; size: once; J: TRBJ2-7; D: TRBD2; DNA: TGTGCCAGCAGTTACAAGGCTAGCGGACTCTCCTACGAGCAGTACTTC; CDR3: CASSYKASGLSYEQYF
V: TRBV2; size: -; J: TRBJ1-2; D: -; DNA: TGTGCCAGCAGTCGAGACATTAACTATGGCTACACCTTC; CDR3: CASSRDINYGYTF
V: TRBV5-6; size: -; J: TRBJ2-7; D: TRBD1; DNA: TGTGCCAGCAGCTTGGCCGGCAGGGGGCTTGTCGACGAGCAGTACTTC; CDR3: CASSLAGRGLVDEQYF
V: TRBV6-5; size: -; J: TRBJ2-5; D: -; DNA: TGTGCCAGCGGGGGCCAGGCGCAGACCCAGTACTTC; CDR3: CASGGQAQTQYF
V: TRBV11-3; size: -; J: TRBJ2-1; D: -; DNA: TGTGCCAGCAGCCACAAGTCTAATGAGCAGTTCTTC; CDR3: CASSHKSNEQFF
V: TRBV11-1; size: -; J: TRBJ2-1; D: -; DNA: TGTGCCAGCAGCTTACGCGCCGATGAGCAGTTCTTC; CDR3: CASSLRADEQFF
V: TRBV10-3; size: -; J: TRBJ2-7; D: -; DNA: TGTGCCATCAGTGACCGGGACGGAACCTACGAGCAGTACTTC; CDR3: CAISDRDGTYEQYF
V: TRBV4-3; size: -; J: TRBJ1-2; D: -; DNA: TGCGCCAGCAGCCCCGGGGGCGAGCCCCTCTATGGCTACACCTTC; CDR3: CASSPGGEPLYGYTF
V: TRBV7-2; size: -; J: TRBJ1-5; D: -; DNA: TGTGCCAGCAGCTGGCAGGGTAGCTACAATCAGCCCCAGCATTTT; CDR3: CASSWQGSYNQPQHF
V: TRBV5-1; size: -; J: TRBJ2-1; D: -; DNA: TGCGCCAGCAGCTTGGTCCTAACCCGGGGCTACAATGAGCAGTTCTTC; CDR3: CASSLVLTRGYNEQFF
V: TRBV5-1; size: -; J: TRBJ2-5; D: TRBD2; DNA: TGCGCCAGCAGCCAGGTCCCGCGGGAGCAAGAGACCCAGTACTTC; CDR3: CASSQVPREQETQYF
V: TRBV15; size: once; J: TRBJ2-5; D: -; DNA: TGTGCCACCAGTCCAGGGGCCAACCGAGGGGAGACCCAGTACTTC; CDR3: CATSPGANRGETQYF
V: TRBV11-3; size: -; J: TRBJ2-2; D: -; DNA: TGTGCCAGCAGCTTAAATCAGGGGTCCGGGGAGCTGTTTTTT; CDR3: CASSLNQGSGELFF
V: TRBV11-2; size: -; J: TRBJ2-4; D: -; DNA: TGTGCCAGCAGACCTACAGGGTCCATGGACATTCAGTACTTC; CDR3: CASRPTGSMDIQYF
V: TRBV9; size: -; J: TRBJ2-7; D: TRBD2; DNA: TGTGCCAGCAGCGTAGGAGCGGGAGTGCTTGAGCAGTACTTC; CDR3: CASSVGAGVLEQYF
V: TRBV27; size: -; J: TRBJ2-3; D: TRBD2; DNA: TGTGCCAGCACCTGGCTAGCGGGCCGGAGGGGAACAGATACGCAGTATTTT; CDR3: CASTWLAGRRGTDTQYF
V: TRBV18; size: -; J: TRBJ2-3; D: TRBD2; DNA: TGTGCCAGCTCAGAACTAGCGCGCACAGATACGCAGTATTTT; CDR3: CASSELARTDTQYF
V: TRBV11-2; size: -; J: TRBJ2-2; D: -; DNA: TGTGCCAGCCGCCTTTGGCAGGGCCTCACCGGGGAGCTGTTTTTT; CDR3: CASRLWQGLTGELFF
V: TRBV10-3; size: -; J: TRBJ2-1; D: TRBD2; DNA: TGTGCCATCAGTGAGCCTCGACTAGCGCGAACCTACAATGAGCAGTTCTTC; CDR3: CAISEPRLARTYNEQFF
V: TRBV2; size: -; J: TRBJ2-5; D: TRBD2; DNA: TGTGCCAGCAGTGAAACTAGCGGGGAAGAGACCCAGTACTTC; CDR3: CASSETSGEETQYF
V: TRBV4-3; size: -; J: TRBJ1-5; D: -; DNA: TGCGCCAGCAGCCAAGAAGTATTTGGGTCTTATCAGCCCCAGCATTTT; CDR3: CASSQEVFGSYQPQHF
V: TRBV18; size: -; J: TRBJ2-2; D: -; DNA: TGTGCCAGCTATCCATTCACGGGGACGAACACCGGGGAGCTGTTTTTT; CDR3: CASYPFTGTNTGELFF
V: TRBV11-2; size: -; J: TRBJ2-5; D: -; DNA: TGTGCCAGCAGAGACAGCTATATGTACCAAGAGACCCAGTACTTC; CDR3: CASRDSYMYQETQYF
V: TRBV5-1; size: -; J: TRBJ2-5; D: -; DNA: TGCGCCAGCAGCTTGGCCGACGGCGTAAAAGAGACCCAGTACTTC; CDR3: CASSLADGVKETQYF
V: TRBV28; size: -; J: TRBJ1-1; D: TRBD1; DNA: TGTGCCAGCACGACAGGGGGCAGGAACACTGAAGCTTTCTTT; CDR3: CASTTGGRNTEAFF
V: TRBV27; size: -; J: TRBJ2-1; D: TRBD2; DNA: TGTGCCAGCAGTTCACTAGCGGGGGGAACGAGCTCCTACAATGAGCAGTTCTTC; CDR3: CASSSLAGGTSSYNEQFF
V: TRBV29-1; size: once; J: TRBJ1-2; D: -; DNA: TGCAGCGTTGTCGTAGGGTTCAACTATGGCTACACCTTC; CDR3: CSVVVGFNYGYTF
V: TRBV5-1; size: -; J: TRBJ2-7; D: TRBD1; DNA: TGCGCCAGCAGCTTGGCGACAGGGCCCCCCTACGAGCAGTACTTC; CDR3: CASSLATGPPYEQYF
V: TRBV7-2; size: -; J: TRBJ2-7; D: -; DNA: TGTGCCAGCAGCTTACTCCAGGTCGGATTGTCCTACGAGCAGTACTTC; CDR3: CASSLLQVGLSYEQYF
V: TRBV11-3; size: -; J: TRBJ2-7; D: -; DNA: TGTGCCAGCAGCCCCCCGGGATCTCCGGCATTCTACGAGCAGTACTTC; CDR3: CASSPPGSPAFYEQYF
V: TRBV6-5; size: -; J: TRBJ1-2; D: -; DNA: TGTGCCAGCAGTTCTTATAGGGGTTCTGGCTACACCTTC; CDR3: CASSSYRGSGYTF
V: TRBV6-6; size: -; J: TRBJ2-4; D: -; DNA: TGTGCCAGCAGTTTGGGGTCAGACAATTGGAAAAACATTCAGTACTTC; CDR3: CASSLGSDNWKNIQYF
V: TRBV28; size: -; J: TRBJ1-2; D: -; DNA: TGTGCCAGCAGTTTCACCGGCAGGGGTGATAACTATGGCTACACCTTC; CDR3: CASSFTGRGDNYGYTF
V: TRBV5-4; size: -; J: TRBJ1-4; D: TRBD1; DNA: TGTGCCAGCAGCTTGGGAGGGGACAGGGGCGGCGAAAAACTGTTTTTT; CDR3: CASSLGGDRGGEKLFF
V: TRBV6-5; size: -; J: TRBJ1-5; D: -; DNA: TGTGCCAGCAGTCTCTGGAAGGATAGCAATCAGCCCCAGCATTTT; CDR3: CASSLWKDSNQPQHF
V: TRBV6-6; size: -; J: TRBJ2-1; D: TRBD1; DNA: TGTGCCAGCAACACAGGGGTGGGGGAGCAGTTCTTC; CDR3: CASNTGVGEQFF
V: TRBV18; size: -; J: TRBJ1-1; D: -; DNA: TGTGCCAGCTCACCGGGGGAGTCTGAAGCTTTCTTT; CDR3: CASSPGESEAFF